The T cell receptor beta chain described here comes from a study of blood T cell repertoires in COVID-19. Methods used by the authors: The assay estimated nucleated cells by amplifying reference gene primers. Sequenced by immunoSEQ multiplex PCR; TCRdb stores in-frame clones only, minus some. V and J calls and clone size come straight from that table; D and trimming were deduced from the DNA. The sample shows 200,000 to 250,000 clones, around 83% of them seen only once. The ends were cut back, 0 bases at V and 7 bases at J, with 7 bases in the middle. CDR3 length equals 13 residues. Germline loops: CDR1 SGHRS, CDR2 YFSETQ.

Sequenced sample: peripheral blood. The chain has TRBV5-1 and TRBJ2-2; unclear D gene. The receptor was isolated from a man aged 45-65 years with active or convalescent COVID-19. CDR3 region: CASSLGLSGELFF. The DNA of the CDR3 is TGCGCCAGCAGCTTGGGTCTGAGCGGGGAGCTGTTTTTT.